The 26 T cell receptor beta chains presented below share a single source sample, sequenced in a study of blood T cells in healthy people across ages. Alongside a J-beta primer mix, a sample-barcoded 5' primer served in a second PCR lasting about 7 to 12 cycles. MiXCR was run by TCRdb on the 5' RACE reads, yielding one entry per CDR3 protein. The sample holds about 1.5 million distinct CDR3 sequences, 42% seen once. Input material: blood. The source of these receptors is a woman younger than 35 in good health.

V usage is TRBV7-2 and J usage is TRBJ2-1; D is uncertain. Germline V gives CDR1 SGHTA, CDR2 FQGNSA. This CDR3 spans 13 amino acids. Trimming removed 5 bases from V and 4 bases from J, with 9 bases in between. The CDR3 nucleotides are TGTGCCAGCAGCAAAGAGGAGTACAATGAGCAGTTCTTC. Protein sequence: CASSKEEYNEQFF. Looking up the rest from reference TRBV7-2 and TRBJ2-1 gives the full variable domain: GAGVSQSPSNKVTEKGKDVELRCDPISGHTALYWYRQSLGQGLEFLIYFQGNSAPDKSGLPSDRFSAERTGGSVSTLTIQRTQQEDSAVYLCASSKEEYNEQFFGPGTRLTVL.

As DNA, the CDR3 is TGTGCCATCAGTGAGTCGGCGGGGGCTAGGACAGATACGCAGTATTTT. It encodes CAISESAGARTDTQYF. The V and J genes are TRBV10-3 and TRBJ2-3, with D possibly matching TRBD2 (7 bases). Trimming removed 0 bases at V and 3 bases at J, with 13 bases between. The CDR3 runs to 16 residues. The germline gives CDR1 ENHRY, CDR2 SYGVKD.

The CDR3 protein is CAITAAQDAYEQYF. The CDR3 nucleotides read TGTGCCATCACCGCGGCACAGGACGCCTACGAGCAGTACTTC. The rearrangement links TRBV10-3 to TRBJ2-7, with a weak D call TRBD1 (5 bases). This CDR3 contains 14 residues. CDR1 ENHRY and CDR2 SYGVKD come from the germline V gene. V gave up 7 bases and J gave up 2 bases, with 15 bases separating them.

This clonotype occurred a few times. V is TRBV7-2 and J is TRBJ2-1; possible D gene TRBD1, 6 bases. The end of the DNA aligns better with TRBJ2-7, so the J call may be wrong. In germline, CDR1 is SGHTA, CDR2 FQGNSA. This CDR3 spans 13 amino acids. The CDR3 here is CASSLNRDNEQYF. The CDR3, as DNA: TGTGCCAGCAGCTTAAACAGGGATAACGAGCAGTACTTC.

In nucleotides, the CDR3 is TGTGCCAGCAGCCTAGGACTAGCGGGAGGGACGCGGGGCGAGCAGTACTTC. Its translation: CASSLGLAGGTRGEQYF. The chain carries TRBV7-2 and TRBJ2-5; 15 bases match TRBD2. The J call may be in error: the DNA end matches TRBJ2-7 better. This CDR3 has 17 residues. CDR1 SGHTA and CDR2 FQGNSA come from the germline V gene.

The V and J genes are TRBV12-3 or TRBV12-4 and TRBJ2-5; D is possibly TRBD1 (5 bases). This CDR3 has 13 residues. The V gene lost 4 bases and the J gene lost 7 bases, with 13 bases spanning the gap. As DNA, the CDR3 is TGTGCCAGCAGTTCCCCAGGGTTTGGGACCCAGTACTTC. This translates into CASSSPGFGTQYF.

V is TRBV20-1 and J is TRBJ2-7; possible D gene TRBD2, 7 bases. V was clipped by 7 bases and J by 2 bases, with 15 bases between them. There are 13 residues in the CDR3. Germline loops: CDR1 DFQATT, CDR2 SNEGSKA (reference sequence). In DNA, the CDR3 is TGCAGTGTCGGGGGGCAGGGAACCTACGAGCAGTACTTC. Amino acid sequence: CSVGGQGTYEQYF.

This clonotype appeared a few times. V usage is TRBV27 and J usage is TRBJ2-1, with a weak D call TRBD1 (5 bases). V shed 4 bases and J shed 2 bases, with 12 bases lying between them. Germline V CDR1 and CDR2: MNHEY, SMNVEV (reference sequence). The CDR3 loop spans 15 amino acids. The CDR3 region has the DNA TGTGCCAGCAGTTCCCCAGGGTATGCCTACAATGAGCAGTTCTTC. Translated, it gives CASSSPGYAYNEQFF.

As DNA, the CDR3 is TGTGCCAGCAGCCGTAGGACAGGCCACAATGAGCAGTTCTTC. It is translated as CASSRRTGHNEQFF. The V and J genes are TRBV7-8 and TRBJ2-1, with TRBD1 identical over 7 bases. Germline CDR1 SGHVS, CDR2 FQNEAQ. The CDR3 has 14 residues. The J segment lost 5 bases and the V segment lost 5 bases, leaving 6 bases of the junction unmatched. Drawing the rest from reference TRBV7-8 and TRBJ2-1, the complete variable domain is GAGVSQSPRYKVAKRGQDVALRCDPISGHVSLFWYQQALGQGPEFLTYFQNEAQLDKSGLPSDRFFAERPEGSVSTLKIQRTQQEDSAVYLCASSRRTGHNEQFFGPGTRLTVL.

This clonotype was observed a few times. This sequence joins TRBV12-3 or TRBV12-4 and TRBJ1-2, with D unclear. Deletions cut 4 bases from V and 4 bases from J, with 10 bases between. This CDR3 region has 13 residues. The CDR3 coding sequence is TGTGCCAGCAGTTCTCAGGTAGCCTATGGCTACACCTTC. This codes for CASSSQVAYGYTF.

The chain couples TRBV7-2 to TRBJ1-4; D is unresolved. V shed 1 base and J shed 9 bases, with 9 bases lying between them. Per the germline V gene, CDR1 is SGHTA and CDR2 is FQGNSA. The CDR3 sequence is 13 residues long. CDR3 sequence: CASSLDPGKKLFF. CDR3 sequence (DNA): TGTGCCAGCAGCTTAGATCCGGGGAAAAAACTGTTTTTT. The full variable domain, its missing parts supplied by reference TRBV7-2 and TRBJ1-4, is GAGVSQSPSNKVTEKGKDVELRCDPISGHTALYWYRQSLGQGLEFLIYFQGNSAPDKSGLPSDRFSAERTGGSVSTLTIQRTQQEDSAVYLCASSLDPGKKLFFGSGTQLSVL.

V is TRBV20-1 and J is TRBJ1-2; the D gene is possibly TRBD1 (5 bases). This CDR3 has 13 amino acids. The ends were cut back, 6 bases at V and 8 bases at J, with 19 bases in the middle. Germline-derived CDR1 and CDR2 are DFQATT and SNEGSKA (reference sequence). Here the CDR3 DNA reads TGCAGTGCCGCCTACCGGGAGGGGAGGGGCTACACCTTC. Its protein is CSAAYREGRGYTF.

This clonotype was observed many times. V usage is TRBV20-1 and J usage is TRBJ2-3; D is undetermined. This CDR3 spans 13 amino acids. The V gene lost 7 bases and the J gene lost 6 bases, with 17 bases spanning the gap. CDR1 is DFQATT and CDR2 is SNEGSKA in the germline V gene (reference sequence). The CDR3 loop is CSGAAVLDDTQYF. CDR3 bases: TGCAGTGGCGCTGCCGTCCTAGACGATACGCAGTATTTT.

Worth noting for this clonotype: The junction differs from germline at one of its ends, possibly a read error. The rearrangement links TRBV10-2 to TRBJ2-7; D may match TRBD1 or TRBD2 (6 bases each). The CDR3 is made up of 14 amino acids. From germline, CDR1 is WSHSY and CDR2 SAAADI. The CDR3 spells CASTLDWGAYGQYF. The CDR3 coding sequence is TGCGCCAGCACCCTGGACTGGGGGGCGTACGGGCAGTACTTC.

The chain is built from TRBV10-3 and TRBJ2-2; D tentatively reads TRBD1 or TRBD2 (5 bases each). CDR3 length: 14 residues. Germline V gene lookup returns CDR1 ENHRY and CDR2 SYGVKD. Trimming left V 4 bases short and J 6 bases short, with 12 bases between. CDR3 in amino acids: CAISAGQGAGELFF. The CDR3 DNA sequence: TGTGCCATCAGTGCGGGGCAGGGTGCCGGGGAGCTGTTTTTT.

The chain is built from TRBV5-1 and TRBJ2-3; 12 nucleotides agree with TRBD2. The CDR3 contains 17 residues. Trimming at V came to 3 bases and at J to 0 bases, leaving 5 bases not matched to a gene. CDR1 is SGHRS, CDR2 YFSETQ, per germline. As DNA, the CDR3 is TGCGCCAGCAGCTCCAGGACTAGCGGGGCTAGCACAGATACGCAGTATTTT. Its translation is CASSSRTSGASTDTQYF.

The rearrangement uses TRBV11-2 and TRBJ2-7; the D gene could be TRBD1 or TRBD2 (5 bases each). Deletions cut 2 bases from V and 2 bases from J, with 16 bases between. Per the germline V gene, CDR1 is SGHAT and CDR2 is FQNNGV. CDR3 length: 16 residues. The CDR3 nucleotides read TGTGCCAGCAGCTTACCGGGTTGGGGGACGCCCTACGAGCAGTACTTC. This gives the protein CASSLPGWGTPYEQYF. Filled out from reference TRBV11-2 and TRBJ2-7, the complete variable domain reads EAGVAQSPRYKIIEKRQSVAFWCNPISGHATLYWYQQILGQGPKLLIQFQNNGVVDDSQLPKDRFSAERLKGVDSTLKIQPAKLEDSAVYLCASSLPGWGTPYEQYFGPGTRLTVT.

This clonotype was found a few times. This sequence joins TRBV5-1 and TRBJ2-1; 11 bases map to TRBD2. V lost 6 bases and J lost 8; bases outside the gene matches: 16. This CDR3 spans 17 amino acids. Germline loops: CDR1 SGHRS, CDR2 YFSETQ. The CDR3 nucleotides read TGCGCCAGCACGGAAGGACGCGGTAGCGGGGGGGCGGATGAGCAGTTCTTC. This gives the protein CASTEGRGSGGADEQFF.

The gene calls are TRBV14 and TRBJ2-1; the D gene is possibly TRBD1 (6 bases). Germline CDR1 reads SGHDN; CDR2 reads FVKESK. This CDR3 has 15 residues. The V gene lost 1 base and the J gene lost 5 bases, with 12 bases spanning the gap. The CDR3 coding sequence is TGTGCCAGCAGCCAAGTGCAGGGGCGGCACAATGAGCAGTTCTTC. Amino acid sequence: CASSQVQGRHNEQFF.

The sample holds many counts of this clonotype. CDR3 protein: CASRLGGVEQYF. The CDR3 nucleotides are TGTGCCAGCCGACTAGGTGGGGTCGAGCAGTACTTC. This chain links TRBV2 with TRBJ2-7, with D possibly matching TRBD2 (6 bases). The germline CDR1 and CDR2 sequences are SNHLY and FYNNEI. The CDR3 sequence is 12 residues long. V was clipped by 8 bases and J by 6 bases, with 14 bases between them.

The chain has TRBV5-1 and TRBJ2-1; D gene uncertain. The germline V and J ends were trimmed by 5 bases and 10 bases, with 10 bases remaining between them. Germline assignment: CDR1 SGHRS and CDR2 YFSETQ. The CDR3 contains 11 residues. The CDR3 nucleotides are TGCGCCAGCAGGGAGCGAAGGGAGCAGTTCTTC. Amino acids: CASRERREQFF.

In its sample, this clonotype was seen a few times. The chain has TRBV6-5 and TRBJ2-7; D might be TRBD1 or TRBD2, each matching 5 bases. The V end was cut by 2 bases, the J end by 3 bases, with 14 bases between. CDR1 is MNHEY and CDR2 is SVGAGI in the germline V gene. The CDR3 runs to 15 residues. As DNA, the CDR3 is TGTGCCAGCAGTTACCTGGCCGGGACGGACTACGAGCAGTACTTC. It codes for CASSYLAGTDYEQYF.

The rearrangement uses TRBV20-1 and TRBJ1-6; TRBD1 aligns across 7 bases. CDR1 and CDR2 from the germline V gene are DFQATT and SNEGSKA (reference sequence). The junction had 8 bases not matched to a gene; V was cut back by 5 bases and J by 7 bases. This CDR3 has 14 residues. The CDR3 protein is CSAPSGQSNSPLHF. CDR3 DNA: TGCAGTGCTCCCTCGGGACAGAGCAATTCACCCCTCCACTTT.

The DNA of the CDR3 is TGTGCCAGCAGTGAATCTGGGGTGGATAAGTACTTC. Protein sequence: CASSESGVDKYF. V and J are TRBV2 and TRBJ2-7; D not certain. The CDR3 is 12 residues long. V was trimmed by 2 bases and J by 11 bases, leaving 13 bases between them. CDR1 and CDR2 from the germline V gene are SNHLY and FYNNEI.

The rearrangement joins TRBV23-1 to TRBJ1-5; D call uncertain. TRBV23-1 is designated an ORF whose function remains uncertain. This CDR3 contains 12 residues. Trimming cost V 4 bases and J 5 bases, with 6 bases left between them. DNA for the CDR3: TGCGCCAGCAGTCGGGCGGATCAGCCCCAGCATTTT. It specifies CASSRADQPQHF.

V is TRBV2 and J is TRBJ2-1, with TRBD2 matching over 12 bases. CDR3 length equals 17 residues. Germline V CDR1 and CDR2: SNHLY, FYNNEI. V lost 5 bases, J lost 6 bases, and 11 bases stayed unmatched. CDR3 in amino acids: CASSPGLAGTRGNEQFF. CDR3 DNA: TGTGCCAGCAGTCCGGGACTAGCGGGTACCCGTGGCAATGAGCAGTTCTTC.